Listed here are 25 T cell receptor beta chains from one sample, sequenced in a study of patients with pleural tuberculosis. A single record per CDR3 protein comes from TCRdb applying MiXCR to the reads. The table records nearly 30,000 distinct CDR3 sequences, about 18% of them present only once. Input material: peripheral blood. Receptor source: a human donor with pleural tuberculosis.

The table lists this clonotype with many counts. The chain employs TRBV20-1 and TRBJ1-2; 8 positions agree with TRBD1. V was pared by 3 bases and J by 0 bases, with 0 bases of the junction left unmatched. This CDR3 region has 13 residues. In germline, CDR1 is DFQATT, CDR2 SNEGSKA (reference sequence). Here the CDR3 reads CSARGQANYGYTF. The CDR3 nucleotides are TGCAGTGCTAGGGGACAGGCTAACTATGGCTACACCTTC.

The sample holds a few counts of this clonotype. This rearrangement joins TRBV9 to TRBJ2-1; the match to TRBD2 covers 7 bases. The germline V gene has CDR1 SGDLS and CDR2 YYNGEE. The trim removed 7 bases at V and 2 bases at J, leaving 6 bases unmatched. CDR3 length: 14 residues. CDR3: CASSGLPPYNEQFF. In DNA, the CDR3 is TGTGCCAGCTCGGGACTACCCCCCTACAATGAGCAGTTCTTC.

This clonotype was recorded once. This sequence may be a read error, since a much larger clone differs from it by one base. The V and J genes are TRBV4-3 and TRBJ2-2; D could derive from TRBD1 or TRBD2 (5 bases each). The CDR3 sequence is 15 residues long. V lost 0 bases, J lost 6 bases, and 11 bases lay in between. Looked up from germline, CDR1 is LGHNA and CDR2 is YSLEER. The CDR3 bases are TGCGCCAGCAGCCAAGATCCAGTGGGGGCCGGGGAGCTGTTTTTT. Its translation is CASSQDPVGAGELFF.

In this sample, this clonotype turned up many times. The genes are TRBV5-1 and TRBJ2-6, with TRBD1 matching 7 bases. V lost 3 bases, J lost 0 bases, and 9 bases stayed unmatched. Germline-derived CDR1 and CDR2 are SGHRS and YFSETQ. The CDR3 consists of 18 residues. The CDR3 is CASSSAGGQHSGANVLTF. CDR3 DNA sequence: TGCGCCAGCAGCTCTGCAGGGGGACAACACTCTGGGGCCAACGTCCTGACTTTC.

This clonotype was observed many times. DNA of the CDR3: TGTGCCAGCTCACCACCGTACTCCGAGCAGTACTTC. This translates into CASSPPYSEQYF. V usage is TRBV18 and J usage is TRBJ2-7; D is unresolved. The V and J ends lost 0 bases and 6 bases respectively, with 6 bases between them. The CDR3 loop spans 12 amino acids. Germline V CDR1 and CDR2: KGHSH, LQKENI.

In its sample, this clonotype ranks as medium-sized. The chain combines TRBV6-6 with TRBJ2-2, with D possibly matching TRBD2 (6 bases). Germline assignment: CDR1 MNHNY and CDR2 SVGAGI (reference sequence). The V and J ends lost 0 bases and 6 bases respectively, with 8 bases between them. The CDR3 spans 14 residues. The CDR3 region is CASSYSLASGELFF. Written as DNA, the CDR3 is TGTGCCAGCAGTTACTCACTAGCTTCCGGGGAGCTGTTTTTT.

This clonotype was seen ten or more times. V is TRBV7-9 and J is TRBJ1-1; D might be TRBD1 (6 bases). CDR3 length equals 16 residues. CDR1 and CDR2 (germline): SEHNR, FQNEAQ (reference sequence). Trimming took 0 bases from V and 3 from J, leaving 14 bases between them. This CDR3 reads CASSLAFPGEDTEAFF. The CDR3 nucleotides read TGTGCCAGCAGCTTAGCCTTCCCAGGGGAGGACACTGAAGCTTTCTTT. The full variable domain, its missing parts supplied by reference TRBV7-9 and TRBJ1-1, is DTGVSQNPRHKITKRGQNVTFRCDPISEHNRLYWYRQTLGQGPEFLTYFQNEAQLEKSRLLSDRFSAERPKGSFSTLEIQRTEQGDSAMYLCASSLAFPGEDTEAFFGQGTRLTVV.

This clonotype was recorded at least ten times. The chain uses TRBV12-3 or TRBV12-4 and TRBJ1-5; D uncertain. V was pared by 2 bases and J by 6 bases, with 11 bases between. The CDR3 has 14 residues. CDR3: CASSLSAESQPQHF. CDR3 bases: TGTGCCAGCAGTTTATCGGCTGAAAGTCAGCCCCAGCATTTT.

This clonotype was seen only a few times. A much larger clone differs by one base, so this may be a read error. This chain's CDR3 is CSAKGGASYEQYF. The CDR3, as DNA: TGCAGTGCTAAAGGCGGGGCCTCCTACGAGCAGTACTTC. The chain combines TRBV20-1 with TRBJ2-7, with TRBD2 as a possible D gene (6 bases). The CDR3 consists of 13 residues. With 4 bases removed from V and 0 bases from J, the gap between germline ends came to 10 bases. CDR1 and CDR2 (germline): DFQATT, SNEGSKA (reference sequence).

In this sample, this clonotype turned up many times. V and J are TRBV3-1 and TRBJ2-3; no firm D call. Germline V gene sequence: CDR1 LGHDT, CDR2 YNNKEL (reference sequence). V lost 1 base and J 4 bases, leaving 9 bases between the germline ends. The length of the CDR3 is 14 residues. The DNA for the CDR3 is TGTGCCAGCAGCCAAGCCGTAGCTTCAGATACGCAGTATTTT. It is translated as CASSQAVASDTQYF.

In this sample, this clonotype turned up many times. CDR3 nucleotides: TGTGCCAGCAGCCCGGGACTAGCGGGCTACAATGAGCAGTTCTTC. This translates into CASSPGLAGYNEQFF. The chain employs TRBV7-9 and TRBJ2-1, with 12 bases that match TRBD2. The CDR3 loop spans 15 amino acids. The V segment lost 5 bases and the J segment 3 bases; nucleotides outside the gene matches: 2. Germline CDR1 SEHNR, CDR2 FQNEAQ (reference sequence).

This clonotype showed up many times. The chain recombines TRBV28 with TRBJ2-1, with unresolved D. With 7 bases removed from V and 0 bases from J, the gap between germline ends came to 7 bases. Germline-derived CDR1 and CDR2 are MDHEN and SYDVKM. This CDR3 region has 13 residues. CDR3 coding DNA: TGTGCCAGCACGGACGTCTCCTACAATGAGCAGTTCTTC. The encoded protein is CASTDVSYNEQFF.

This clonotype was seen at least ten times. The chain joins TRBV12-3 or TRBV12-4 to TRBJ1-1, with no clear D. V lost 1 base and J 4 bases, leaving 7 bases between the germline ends. The CDR3 totals 13 residues. The CDR3 spells CASSLEVSTEAFF. For the CDR3, the DNA is TGTGCCAGCAGTTTAGAGGTTTCCACTGAAGCTTTCTTT.

The chain's CDR3 is CATHSDNSNQPQHF. The CDR3 DNA reads TGTGCTACCCACAGTGATAATAGCAATCAGCCCCAGCATTTT. This chain connects TRBV27 to TRBJ1-5; D is uncertain. In germline, CDR1 is MNHEY, CDR2 SMNVEV (reference sequence). The CDR3 length is 14 residues.

There are many counts of this clonotype. The CDR3 reads CASSMAAAGNQPQHF. DNA of the CDR3: TGTGCCAGTAGTATGGCCGCAGCGGGCAATCAGCCCCAGCATTTT. The chain couples TRBV19 to TRBJ1-5, with D unclear. V was clipped by 3 bases and J by 2 bases, with 11 bases between them. Per germline, CDR1 LNHDA and CDR2 SQIVND (reference sequence). The CDR3 sequence is 15 residues long.

This clonotype has a count of ten or more. The rearrangement uses TRBV19 and TRBJ2-3; D call uncertain. Trimming took 4 bases from V and 2 from J, leaving 10 bases between them. This CDR3 has 14 amino acids. Germline CDR1 reads LNHDA; CDR2 reads SQIVND (reference sequence). CDR3 bases: TGTGCCAGTAGTACGGCGGATAACACAGATACGCAGTATTTT. This codes for CASSTADNTDTQYF. Based on the CDR3 plus reference TRBV19 and TRBJ2-3, the full variable domain is DGGITQSPKYLFRKEGQNVTLSCEQNLNHDAMYWYRQDPGQGLRLIYYSQIVNDFQKGDIAEGYSVSREKKESFPLTVTSAQKNPTAFYLCASSTADNTDTQYFGPGTRLTVL.

This chain uses TRBV5-1 with TRBJ2-7, with TRBD2 matching 8 bases. This CDR3 comprises 15 residues. CDR1 and CDR2 from the germline V gene are SGHRS and YFSETQ. V shed 1 base and J 0 bases; nucleotides not matched to a gene: 3. The DNA of the CDR3 is TGCGCCAGCAGCTTGCTAGCGGGCGACTCCTACGAGCAGTACTTC. It yields the protein CASSLLAGDSYEQYF.

In its sample, this clonotype was seen many times. This chain joins TRBV7-2 and TRBJ2-7; possibly TRBD1 for D (6 bases). Germline assignment: CDR1 SGHTA and CDR2 FQGNSA. The CDR3 totals 14 residues. V shed 1 base and J shed 3 bases, with 10 bases lying between them. CDR3 loop: CASSLGQVNYEQYF. The CDR3 DNA reads as TGTGCCAGCAGCTTAGGACAGGTGAACTACGAGCAGTACTTC.

This clonotype was seen at least ten times. The rearrangement uses TRBV9 and TRBJ1-6; D is undetermined. This CDR3 is built from 13 residues. V dropped 0 bases and J dropped 9 bases, with 7 bases sitting between them. The germline V gene encodes CDR1 SGDLS and CDR2 YYNGEE. CDR3 amino acids: CASSVGRASPLHF. The CDR3 DNA reads TGTGCCAGCAGCGTAGGTCGGGCTTCACCCCTCCACTTT.

A word on this clonotype: Compared with germline, one end of the junction differs, possibly owing to a read error. This chain connects TRBV6-6 to TRBJ1-2; D is possibly TRBD1 (6 bases). Germline V gene lookup returns CDR1 MNHNY and CDR2 SVGAGI (reference sequence). The CDR3 sequence is 18 residues long. The CDR3 reads CASSSTSSRDTANYGYTF. For the CDR3, the DNA is TGTGCCAGCAGTTCAACAAGCTCGAGGGACACTGCTAACTATGGCTACACTTTC.

A note on this clonotype: Germline is not matched at one junction end, which may reflect a read error. The V and J genes are TRBV7-9 and TRBJ2-7, with TRBD1 matching 7 bases. Germline V gene lookup returns CDR1 SEHNR and CDR2 FQNEAQ (reference sequence). This CDR3 spans 14 amino acids. The CDR3 sequence: CARSFGDSSYEQYF. In nucleotides, the CDR3 is TGTGCCCGCAGCTTCGGGGACAGCTCCTACGAGCAGTACTTC.

This clonotype was picked up many times. This chain links TRBV7-9 with TRBJ1-1; D unresolved. Germline CDR1 is SEHNR and CDR2 is FQNEAQ (reference sequence). This CDR3 region has 14 residues. With 6 bases removed from V and 4 bases from J, the gap between germline ends came to 15 bases. The CDR3 DNA sequence: TGTGCCAGCAGTTCCCTAAGAGGGATCACTGAAGCTTTCTTT. This sequence encodes CASSSLRGITEAFF.

This clonotype was detected ten times or more. This chain uses TRBV3-1 with TRBJ2-7; D possibly corresponds to TRBD1 (6 bases). The CDR3 is made up of 14 amino acids. V was cut by 4 bases and J by 5 bases, with 15 bases left in between. Germline V lookup: CDR1 LGHDT, CDR2 YNNKEL (reference sequence). CDR3 nucleotides: TGTGCCAGCAGCCTCGCCGGGACAACGAACGAGCAGTACTTC. Its protein product is CASSLAGTTNEQYF.

This clonotype occurred many times. The chain is built from TRBV7-9 and TRBJ2-7, with D unresolved. This CDR3 has 17 residues. Germline assignment: CDR1 SEHNR and CDR2 FQNEAQ (reference sequence). Trimming stripped 5 bases from V and 1 base from J, with 21 bases between. CDR3 DNA: TGTGCCAGCAGCCCCGGGTTGAGCAGTTGGGCGTCCTACGAGCAGTACTTC. This codes for CASSPGLSSWASYEQYF. Filled out from reference TRBV7-9 and TRBJ2-7, the complete variable domain reads DTGVSQNPRHKITKRGQNVTFRCDPISEHNRLYWYRQTLGQGPEFLTYFQNEAQLEKSRLLSDRFSAERPKGSFSTLEIQRTEQGDSAMYLCASSPGLSSWASYEQYFGPGTRLTVT.

This clonotype has ten or more counts. The chain recombines TRBV4-1 with TRBJ2-1; a weak D match, TRBD2 (7 bases). Trimming removed 0 bases at V and 5 bases at J, with 14 bases between. Germline V gene lookup returns CDR1 MGHRA and CDR2 YSYEKL. This CDR3 region has 16 residues. The CDR3 DNA reads as TGCGCCAGCAGCCAAGATCTAGGGGGACTAAACAATGAGCAGTTCTTC. Amino acid sequence: CASSQDLGGLNNEQFF.